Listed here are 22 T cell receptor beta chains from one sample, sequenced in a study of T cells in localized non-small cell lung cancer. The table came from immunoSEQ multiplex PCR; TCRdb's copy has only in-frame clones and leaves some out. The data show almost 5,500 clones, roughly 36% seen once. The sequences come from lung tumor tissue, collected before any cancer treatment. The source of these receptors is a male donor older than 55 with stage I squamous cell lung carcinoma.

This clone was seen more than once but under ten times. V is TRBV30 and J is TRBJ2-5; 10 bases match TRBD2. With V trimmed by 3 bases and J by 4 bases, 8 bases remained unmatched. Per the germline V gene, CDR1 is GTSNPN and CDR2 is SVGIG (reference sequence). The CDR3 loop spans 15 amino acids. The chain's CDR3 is CAWRDSGTSVETQYF. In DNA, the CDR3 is TGTGCCTGGAGGGACTCCGGGACTAGCGTAGAGACCCAGTACTTC.

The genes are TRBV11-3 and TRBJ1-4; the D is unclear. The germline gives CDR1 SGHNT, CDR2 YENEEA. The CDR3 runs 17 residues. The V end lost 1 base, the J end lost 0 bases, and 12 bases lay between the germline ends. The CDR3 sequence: CASSLGPRTATNEKLFF. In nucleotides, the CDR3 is TGTGCCAGCAGCTTAGGTCCCAGGACCGCAACTAATGAAAAACTGTTTTTT.

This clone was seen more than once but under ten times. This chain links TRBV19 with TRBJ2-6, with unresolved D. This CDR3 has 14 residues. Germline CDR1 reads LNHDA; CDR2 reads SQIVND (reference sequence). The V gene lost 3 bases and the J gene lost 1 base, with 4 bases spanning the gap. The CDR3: CASSIYSGANVLTF. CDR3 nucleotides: TGTGCCAGTAGTATTTATTCTGGGGCCAACGTCCTGACTTTC.

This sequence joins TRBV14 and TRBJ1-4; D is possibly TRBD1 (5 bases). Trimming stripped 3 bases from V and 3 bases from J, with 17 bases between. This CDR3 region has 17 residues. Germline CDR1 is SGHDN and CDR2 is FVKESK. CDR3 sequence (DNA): TGTGCCAGCAGCCACCTTGGGGCGACAGTGCCTAATGAAAAACTGTTTTTT. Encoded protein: CASSHLGATVPNEKLFF.

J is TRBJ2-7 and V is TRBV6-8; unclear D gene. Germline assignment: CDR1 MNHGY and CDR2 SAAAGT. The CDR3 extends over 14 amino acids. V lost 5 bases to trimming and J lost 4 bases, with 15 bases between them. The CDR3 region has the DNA TGTGCCAGCAGTAACTACCACCCCACTTACGAGCAGTACTTC. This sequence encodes CASSNYHPTYEQYF.

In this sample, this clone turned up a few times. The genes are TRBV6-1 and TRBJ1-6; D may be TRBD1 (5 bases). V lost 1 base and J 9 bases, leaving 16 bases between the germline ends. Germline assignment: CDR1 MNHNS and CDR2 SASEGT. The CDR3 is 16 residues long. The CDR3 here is CASSEGGRQGGSPLHF. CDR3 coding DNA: TGTGCCAGCAGTGAAGGGGGTAGGCAGGGCGGTTCACCCCTCCACTTT.

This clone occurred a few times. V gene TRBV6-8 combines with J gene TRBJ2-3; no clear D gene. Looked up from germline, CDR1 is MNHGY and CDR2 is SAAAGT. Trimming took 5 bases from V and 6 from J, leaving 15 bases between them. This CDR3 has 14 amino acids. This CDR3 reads CASSEQVDSDTQYF. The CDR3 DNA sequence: TGTGCCAGCAGTGAGCAGGTCGACTCCGATACGCAGTATTTT.

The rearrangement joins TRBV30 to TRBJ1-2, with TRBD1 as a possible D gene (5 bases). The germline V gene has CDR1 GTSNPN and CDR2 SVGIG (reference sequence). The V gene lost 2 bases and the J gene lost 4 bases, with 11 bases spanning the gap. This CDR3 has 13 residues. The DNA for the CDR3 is TGTGCCTGGAGTTTGACAGCGATCTATGGCTACACCTTC. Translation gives CAWSLTAIYGYTF.

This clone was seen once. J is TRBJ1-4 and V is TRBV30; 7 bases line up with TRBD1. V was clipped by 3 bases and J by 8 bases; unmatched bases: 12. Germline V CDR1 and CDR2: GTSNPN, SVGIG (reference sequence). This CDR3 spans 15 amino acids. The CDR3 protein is CAWRDMTGMKEKLFF. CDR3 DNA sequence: TGTGCCTGGAGGGATATGACAGGGATGAAAGAAAAACTGTTTTTT.

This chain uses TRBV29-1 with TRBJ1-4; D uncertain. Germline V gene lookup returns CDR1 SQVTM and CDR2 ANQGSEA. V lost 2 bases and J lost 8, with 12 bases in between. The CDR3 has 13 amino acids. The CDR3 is CSVEPSATEKLFF. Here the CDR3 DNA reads TGCAGCGTTGAACCTTCAGCGACGGAAAAACTGTTTTTT.

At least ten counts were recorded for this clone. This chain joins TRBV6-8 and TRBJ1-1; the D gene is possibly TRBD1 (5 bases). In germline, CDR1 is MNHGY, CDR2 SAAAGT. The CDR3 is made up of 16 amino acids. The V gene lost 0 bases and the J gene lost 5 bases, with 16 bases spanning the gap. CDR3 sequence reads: CASSYSMDQGWTEAFF. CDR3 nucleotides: TGTGCCAGCAGTTACTCGATGGACCAGGGATGGACTGAAGCTTTCTTT.

The chain's CDR3 is CASTSGGTGERDTQYF. CDR3 coding DNA: TGTGCCAGCACCTCAGGCGGGACAGGGGAACGTGATACGCAGTATTTT. V gene TRBV11-3 combines with J gene TRBJ2-3, with 10 bases that match TRBD1. After removal of 7 bases from V and 6 bases from J, the junction contained 13 bases not matched to a gene. The germline V gene has CDR1 SGHNT and CDR2 YENEEA. This CDR3 region has 16 residues.

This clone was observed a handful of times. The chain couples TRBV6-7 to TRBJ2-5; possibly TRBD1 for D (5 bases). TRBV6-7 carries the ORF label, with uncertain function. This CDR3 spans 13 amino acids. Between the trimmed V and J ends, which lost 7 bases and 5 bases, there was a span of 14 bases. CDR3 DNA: TGTGCCAGCACCCCCTCTGGGGCTGAGACCCAGTACTTC. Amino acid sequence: CASTPSGAETQYF.

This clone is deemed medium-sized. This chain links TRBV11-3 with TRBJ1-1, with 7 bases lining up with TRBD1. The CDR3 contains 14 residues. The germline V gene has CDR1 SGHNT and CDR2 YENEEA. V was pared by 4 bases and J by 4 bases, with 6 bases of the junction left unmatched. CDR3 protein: CASSSGQVGTEAFF. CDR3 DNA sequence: TGTGCCAGCAGCTCCGGACAGGTAGGCACTGAAGCTTTCTTT.

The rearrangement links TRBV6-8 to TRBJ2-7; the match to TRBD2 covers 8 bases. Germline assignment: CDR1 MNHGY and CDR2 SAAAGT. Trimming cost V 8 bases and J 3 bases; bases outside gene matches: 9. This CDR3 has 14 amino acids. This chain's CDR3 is CASVRGAGVYEQYF. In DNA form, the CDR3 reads TGTGCCAGCGTCCGCGGAGCGGGGGTCTACGAGCAGTACTTC.

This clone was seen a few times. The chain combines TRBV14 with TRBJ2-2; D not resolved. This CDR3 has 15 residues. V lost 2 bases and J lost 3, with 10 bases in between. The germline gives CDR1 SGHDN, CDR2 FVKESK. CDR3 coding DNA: TGTGCCAGCAGCCAATACCGACAACACACCGGGGAGCTGTTTTTT. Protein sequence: CASSQYRQHTGELFF.

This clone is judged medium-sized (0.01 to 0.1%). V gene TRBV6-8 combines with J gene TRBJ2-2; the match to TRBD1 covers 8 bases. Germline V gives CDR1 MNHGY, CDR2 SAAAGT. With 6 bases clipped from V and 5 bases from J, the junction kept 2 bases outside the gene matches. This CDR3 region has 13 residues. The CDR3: CASRGQGTGELFF. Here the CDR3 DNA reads TGTGCCAGCAGAGGACAGGGAACCGGGGAGCTGTTTTTT.

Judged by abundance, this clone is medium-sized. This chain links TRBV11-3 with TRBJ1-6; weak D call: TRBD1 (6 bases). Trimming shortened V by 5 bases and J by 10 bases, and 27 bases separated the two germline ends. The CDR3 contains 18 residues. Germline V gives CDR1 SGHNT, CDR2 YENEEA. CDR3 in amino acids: CASSQALRGVGSSSPLHF. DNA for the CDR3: TGTGCCAGCAGCCAAGCCCTTAGGGGGGTTGGAAGTTCCTCACCCCTCCACTTT.

CDR3 residues: CASSTWDRENSPLHF. CDR3 DNA: TGTGCCAGCAGTACCTGGGACAGGGAAAATTCACCCCTCCACTTT. This chain uses TRBV27 with TRBJ1-6, with TRBD1 matching over 9 bases. The CDR3 is 15 residues long. V lost 5 bases, J lost 7 bases, and 6 bases stayed unmatched. The germline CDR1 and CDR2 sequences are MNHEY and SMNVEV (reference sequence).

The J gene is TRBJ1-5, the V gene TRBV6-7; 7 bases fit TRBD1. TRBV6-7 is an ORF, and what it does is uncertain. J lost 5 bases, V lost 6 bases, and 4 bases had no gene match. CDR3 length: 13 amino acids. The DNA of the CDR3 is TGTGCCAGCAGCCTTACAGGGGATCAGCCCCAGCATTTT. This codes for CASSLTGDQPQHF.

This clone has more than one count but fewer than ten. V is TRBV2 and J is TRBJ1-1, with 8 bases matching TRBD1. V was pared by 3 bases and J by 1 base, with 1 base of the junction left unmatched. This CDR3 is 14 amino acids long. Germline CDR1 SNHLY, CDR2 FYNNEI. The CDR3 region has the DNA TGTGCCAGCAGTGATGGACAGGGGAACACTGAAGCTTTCTTT. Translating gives CASSDGQGNTEAFF.

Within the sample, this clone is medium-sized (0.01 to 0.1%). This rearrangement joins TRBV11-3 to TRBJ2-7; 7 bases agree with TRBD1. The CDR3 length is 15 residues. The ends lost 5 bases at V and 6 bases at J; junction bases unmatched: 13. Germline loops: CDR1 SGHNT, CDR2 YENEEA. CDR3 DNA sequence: TGTGCCAGCAGCACGACAGGGCAGGTTAGGGGCGAGCAGTACTTC. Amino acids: CASSTTGQVRGEQYF.